This T cell receptor beta chain was found in a study of blood T cell repertoires in COVID-19 (dated by TCRdb to 2020 to 2021). In terms of the full investigation: The collaborator samples originated in the United States, Italy and Spain and spanned the acute and convalescent phases of COVID-19. The prospective study material was composed of cDNA or gDNA derived from T cells, B-cell-depleted T cells, or PBMCs. Deeply sampled blood TCRbeta repertoires from subjects exposed to, actively infected with, or recovered from COVID-19 were included in the dataset. The repertoires were made available in a free public database intended to serve as a resource for research on the immune response to SARS-CoV-2. The samples were drawn from two sources: the first 160 participants of the ongoing ImmuneRACE study, and 1,000 to 1,500 subjects contributed by 6 global collaborators. Nearly every sample came with metadata listing a de-identified subject ID, COVID-19 status, age in years and sex. HLA class I and class II types, where available, came from metadata supplied by the sample provider rather than from assay-based typing. Results and caveats for the whole study, not just this receptor: The quantity of clinical and demographic metadata differed by source and by participant and was supplied without curation.

Notes on this clone: No cognate antigen has been identified for it. Base quality data are lacking; no much larger clone is found one base away.

The CDR3 measures 12 amino acids from cysteine to phenylalanine. Just CDR3 DNA is preserved here, 36 bases in frame from base 1. The germline V gene (reference sequence) specifies GTSNPN as CDR1 and SVGIG as CDR2. V drops 1 base and J drops 4 bases, leaving 7 bases in between. The collaborating institutions used their own protocols to collect whole blood in K2EDTA tubes. For TCRbeta analysis, collaborators shipped samples in one of three forms: frozen whole blood, isolated PBMCs, or DNA extracted from either of those sample types. TCRbeta CDR3 regions were amplified from genomic DNA using the immunoSEQ Assay, a bias-controlled multiplex PCR. The paper's processing steps were these. The number of nucleated cells in each sample was estimated by amplification of reference gene primers within the assay. Sequence reads were collapsed and filtered to measure the absolute abundance of every unique TCRbeta CDR3 rearrangement. For each sample, productive Simpson clonality was calculated by taking the square root of Simpson's diversity index across productive rearrangements. TCRdb re-hosts the immuneACCESS table, in-frame sequences only. Its copies lack some clones; in the studies checked, an unresolved V gene accounts for under half of them, and the cause for the rest is not known. V and J calls and clone size are copied from that table; D and trimming were computed from the DNA. The sample includes approximately 110,000 clones, with more than 75% observed a single time. The ten top clones hold roughly 4% of the sample.

This TCR came from a man between 40 and 49 years old with acute or convalescent COVID-19. The sample consisted of peripheral blood. The V and J segments used are TRBV30 and TRBJ1-2, with the identity of the D gene unclear. The CDR3 in this case is CAWSGQIYGYTF. In nucleotides, the sequence is TGTGCCTGGAGTGGTCAGATCTATGGCTACACCTTC.